One sample yielded the 28 T cell receptor beta chains listed below, sequenced in a study of early T cells in non-severe SARS-CoV-2 infection. TCRdb reprocessed the 5' RACE reads with MiXCR, giving one entry per CDR3 protein. The sample consists of tens of thousands of distinct CDR3 sequences, roughly an eighth of them appearing once. Sequencing was done on a sample of whole blood. Receptors originate from an adult who was a healthcare worker with PCR-confirmed SARS-CoV-2 infection or an uninfected control (not recorded which).

This clonotype was recorded a few times. The V gene is TRBV4-1, the J gene TRBJ2-7; 12 bases line up with TRBD2. The germline V gene has CDR1 MGHRA and CDR2 YSYEKL. This CDR3 comprises 15 residues. The V and J ends lost 4 bases and 3 bases, in that order; junction bases with no gene match: 4. CDR3 bases: TGCGCCAGCAGCCGATCTAGCGGGAGGGGCTACGAGCAGTACTTC. Protein sequence: CASSRSSGRGYEQYF.

There are a few counts of this clonotype. The chain has TRBV6-2 or TRBV6-3 and TRBJ2-2; possibly TRBD1 for D (6 bases). CDR1 MNHEY and CDR2 SVGEGT come from the germline V gene. V lost 0 bases to trimming and J lost 3 bases, with 14 bases between them. The CDR3 is 17 residues long. The CDR3 coding sequence is TGTGCCAGCAGTTACTCGCGTCGCAGGGGCGACACCGGGGAGCTGTTTTTT. Protein: CASSYSRRRGDTGELFF.

This clonotype was recorded many times. The gene calls are TRBV5-1 and TRBJ2-1; perhaps D is TRBD1 or TRBD2 (5 bases each). The CDR3 runs to 13 residues. Trimming took 5 bases from V and 5 from J, leaving 11 bases between them. The germline V gene has CDR1 SGHRS and CDR2 YFSETQ. The CDR3 coding sequence is TGCGCCAGCAGTCTGGGACGCAACAATGAGCAGTTCTTC. Its translation is CASSLGRNNEQFF. Drawing the rest from reference TRBV5-1 and TRBJ2-1, the complete variable domain is KAGVTQTPRYLIKTRGQQVTLSCSPISGHRSVSWYQQTPGQGLQFLFEYFSETQRNKGNFPGRFSGRQFSNSRSEMNVSTLELGDSALYLCASSLGRNNEQFFGPGTRLTVL.

This clonotype was seen only a few times. This sequence joins TRBV5-1 and TRBJ1-2, with TRBD1 identical over 10 bases. The CDR3 is 14 amino acids. The V and J ends lost 3 bases and 7 bases, in that order; junction bases with no gene match: 6. CDR1 and CDR2 from the germline V gene are SGHRS and YFSETQ. DNA for the CDR3: TGCGCCAGCAGCTCTCGACAGGGGGCGAGTGGCTACACCTTC. Residues: CASSSRQGASGYTF. Using reference TRBV5-1 and TRBJ1-2 for the parts outside the CDR3, the full variable domain is KAGVTQTPRYLIKTRGQQVTLSCSPISGHRSVSWYQQTPGQGLQFLFEYFSETQRNKGNFPGRFSGRQFSNSRSEMNVSTLELGDSALYLCASSSRQGASGYTFGSGTRLTVV.

This clonotype was observed a handful of times. V is TRBV7-2 and J is TRBJ2-1; no definite D call. Germline V lookup: CDR1 SGHTA, CDR2 FQGNSA. V lost 2 bases, J lost 4 bases, and 9 bases lay in between. The CDR3 spans 14 residues. The CDR3 bases are TGTGCCAGCAGCTTACTCGCCTTGTACAATGAGCAGTTCTTC. It codes for CASSLLALYNEQFF.

The sample holds many counts of this clonotype. The chain recombines TRBV5-1 with TRBJ1-4, with D perhaps matching TRBD1 (6 bases). V lost 4 bases and J 8 bases, leaving 18 bases between the germline ends. CDR3 length: 15 residues. Germline assignment: CDR1 SGHRS and CDR2 YFSETQ. The CDR3 reads CASSVQTGSKEKLFF. CDR3 in DNA: TGCGCCAGCAGCGTACAAACAGGGTCGAAGGAAAAACTGTTTTTT.

This chain uses TRBV5-6 with TRBJ1-1; no clear D gene. Trimming left V 0 bases short and J 3 bases short, with 15 bases between. CDR1 is SGHDT, CDR2 YYEEEE, per germline. CDR3 length: 16 amino acids. CDR3 amino acids: CASSLEPGKVDTEAFF. CDR3 coding DNA: TGTGCCAGCAGCTTGGAGCCAGGCAAGGTAGACACTGAAGCTTTCTTT.

This chain connects TRBV29-1 to TRBJ1-1; 8 bases fit TRBD1. This CDR3 has 13 amino acids. Unmatched junction bases numbered 3, after V lost 5 bases and J lost 1 base. Looked up from germline, CDR1 is SQVTM and CDR2 is ANQGSEA. The CDR3 DNA reads TGCAGCGTTAAGGACAGGGCGAACACTGAAGCTTTCTTT. It specifies CSVKDRANTEAFF.

Only a few counts were recorded for this clonotype. Germline is not matched at one junction end, which may reflect a read error. This rearrangement joins TRBV5-8 to TRBJ1-4; D gene ambiguous. The germline CDR1 and CDR2 sequences are SGHTS and YDEGEE. This CDR3 has 14 residues. CDR3: CASSAGSANEKLFF. In nucleotides, the CDR3 is TGTGCCAGCAGCGCAGGTTCGGCTAACGAAAAACTGTTTTTT.

A few counts support this clonotype. The genes are TRBV20-1 and TRBJ1-6, with 10 nucleotides matching TRBD1. The CDR3 runs to 15 residues. The V segment lost 0 bases and the J segment 7 bases; nucleotides outside the gene matches: 3. Germline V gives CDR1 DFQATT, CDR2 SNEGSKA (reference sequence). The chain's CDR3 is CSARDRGQGNSPLHF. The DNA for the CDR3 is TGCAGTGCTAGAGATCGGGGACAGGGGAATTCACCCCTCCACTTT.

This clonotype showed up many times. V usage is TRBV5-1 and J usage is TRBJ2-5; weak D call: TRBD2 (6 bases). The CDR3 loop spans 15 amino acids. Looked up from germline, CDR1 is SGHRS and CDR2 is YFSETQ. Trimming cost V 1 base and J 1 base, with 11 bases left between them. CDR3 sequence: CASSLLSGLQETQYF. The DNA of the CDR3 is TGCGCCAGCAGCTTGTTGTCGGGACTCCAAGAGACCCAGTACTTC.

The chain combines TRBV20-1 with TRBJ2-2, with 11 positions matching TRBD2. Germline V gives CDR1 DFQATT, CDR2 SNEGSKA (reference sequence). This CDR3 contains 16 residues. V lost 0 bases to trimming and J lost 4 bases; unmatched junction nucleotides: 4. The CDR3 nucleotides are TGCAGTGCTAGAGATCGACTAGCGGGGTCCACCGGGGAGCTGTTTTTT. This sequence encodes CSARDRLAGSTGELFF.

The chain links TRBV4-3 to TRBJ2-7; 7 bases match TRBD1. The germline V gene has CDR1 LGHNA and CDR2 YSLEER. V gave up 0 bases and J gave up 3 bases; unmatched junction bases: 2. This CDR3 has 14 amino acids. The CDR3, as DNA: TGCGCCAGCAGCCAAGAGGGACAGAGCTACGAGCAGTACTTC. It encodes CASSQEGQSYEQYF.

This clonotype came up a few times. The V and J genes are TRBV6-5 and TRBJ2-7; D remains ambiguous. The ends were cut back, 8 bases at V and 3 bases at J, with 14 bases in the middle. The germline gives CDR1 MNHEY, CDR2 SVGAGI. This CDR3 contains 13 residues. The CDR3 DNA reads TGTGCCAGCGGGGTCGGGTTCGGCTACGAGCAGTACTTC. Its translation is CASGVGFGYEQYF.

This clonotype was detected only a few times. The J gene is TRBJ1-2, the V gene TRBV9, with TRBD1 as a possible D gene (6 bases). The germline V gene encodes CDR1 SGDLS and CDR2 YYNGEE. Trimming removed 1 base from V and 2 bases from J, with 9 bases in between. There are 14 residues in the CDR3. Written as DNA, the CDR3 is TGTGCCAGCAGCGTAAGCGGACAGAACTATGGCTACACCTTC. It codes for CASSVSGQNYGYTF.

This clonotype was counted a few times. The genes are TRBV7-6 and TRBJ2-3; TRBD2 matches 8 bases. V gave up 6 bases and J gave up 4 bases; unmatched junction bases: 9. In germline, CDR1 is SGHVS, CDR2 FNYEAQ. CDR3 length: 15 residues. The CDR3 region has the DNA TGTGCCAGCAGTCCCGGGGTAGCGGGGTCAGATACGCAGTATTTT. It codes for CASSPGVAGSDTQYF.

About this clonotype: An end of the junction differs from the germline gene, which may be a read error. DNA for the CDR3: TGTGCCACCAGCTTCCCCGCGGGGGTGAACACTGAAGCTTTCTTT. It yields the protein CATSFPAGVNTEAFF. The chain joins TRBV5-4 to TRBJ1-1; maybe TRBD1 (5 bases). This CDR3 contains 15 residues. Germline V gene data show CDR1 as SGHNT and CDR2 as YYREEE (reference sequence).

The genes are TRBV18 and TRBJ1-4, with TRBD1 as a possible D gene (5 bases). This CDR3 comprises 14 residues. With 0 bases removed from V and 8 bases from J, the gap between germline ends came to 10 bases. Germline loops: CDR1 KGHSH, CDR2 LQKENI. In nucleotides, the CDR3 is TGTGCCAGCTCACCACCAGGGGCGGTCGAAAAACTGTTTTTT. Its translation: CASSPPGAVEKLFF. The full variable domain, its missing parts supplied by reference TRBV18 and TRBJ1-4, is NAGVMQNPRHLVRRRGQEARLRCSPMKGHSHVYWYRQLPEEGLKFMVYLQKENIIDESGMPKERFSAEFPKEGPSILRIQQVVRGDSAAYFCASSPPGAVEKLFFGSGTQLSVL.

The chain couples TRBV2 to TRBJ2-7, with D possibly being TRBD1 (6 bases). Germline CDR1 reads SNHLY; CDR2 reads FYNNEI. This CDR3 comprises 13 residues. V lost 6 bases and J lost 1, with 10 bases in between. DNA for the CDR3: TGTGCCAGCAGGGGGGCGGTTTCCTACGAGCAGTACTTC. Translated, it gives CASRGAVSYEQYF.

The rearrangement links TRBV4-1 to TRBJ2-1; perhaps TRBD1 as D (6 bases). The V end was cut by 4 bases, the J end by 5 bases, with 15 bases between. The CDR3 runs to 15 residues. The germline CDR1 and CDR2 sequences are MGHRA and YSYEKL. This CDR3 is CASSPQQTGDNEQFF. In nucleotides, the CDR3 is TGCGCCAGCAGCCCACAACAGACAGGAGACAATGAGCAGTTCTTC.

The chain couples TRBV25-1 to TRBJ2-3, with 10 bases aligning to TRBD2. The CDR3 has 16 amino acids. V lost 1 base to trimming and J lost 4 bases; unmatched junction nucleotides: 5. From germline, CDR1 is MGHDK and CDR2 SYGVNS. CDR3 coding DNA: TGTGCCAGCAGTGAATGGTCCGGGACTAGCGCAGATACGCAGTATTTT. Protein: CASSEWSGTSADTQYF.

The chain has TRBV24-1 and TRBJ2-7, with TRBD2 as a possible D gene (5 bases). CDR3 length: 14 residues. Germline CDR1 is KGHDR and CDR2 is SFDVKD. Trimming cost V 9 bases and J 7 bases, with 21 bases left between them. This CDR3 reads CATVTARHSGEQYF. In DNA, the CDR3 is TGTGCCACCGTGACGGCGCGGCACTCGGGAGAGCAGTACTTC.

This clonotype was counted many times. J is TRBJ2-7 and V is TRBV20-1; D may be TRBD1 (5 bases). V lost 3 bases and J 2 bases, leaving 17 bases between the germline ends. CDR1 DFQATT and CDR2 SNEGSKA come from the germline V gene (reference sequence). The CDR3 spans 15 residues. The CDR3 loop is CSARRSGKTPYEQYF. The CDR3 region has the DNA TGCAGTGCTAGGCGCTCAGGGAAAACCCCCTACGAGCAGTACTTC.

This clonotype has only a few counts. The rearrangement links TRBV18 to TRBJ2-7, with D unresolved. CDR3 size: 13 residues. CDR1 is KGHSH and CDR2 is LQKENI in the germline V gene. Between the trimmed V and J ends, which lost 5 bases and 6 bases, there was a span of 14 bases. The CDR3 protein is CASSVGHLGEQYF. The CDR3 nucleotides read TGTGCCAGCTCAGTCGGGCATTTGGGCGAGCAGTACTTC.

This clonotype has at least ten counts. This chain uses TRBV19 with TRBJ1-1; TRBD1 is a possible D gene (6 bases). V lost 11 bases and J 5 bases, leaving 12 bases between the germline ends. CDR3 length equals 11 residues. Germline V gene sequence: CDR1 LNHDA, CDR2 SQIVND (reference sequence). The CDR3 nucleotides read TGTGCCGAAGGGGGTCAGACTGAAGCTTTCTTT. Translated: CAEGGQTEAFF.

This clonotype was seen many times. J is TRBJ1-6 and V is TRBV27; D uncertain. In germline, CDR1 is MNHEY, CDR2 SMNVEV (reference sequence). Trimming took 2 bases from V and 9 from J, leaving 20 bases between them. The CDR3 runs to 17 residues. This chain's CDR3 is CASSLQPLPTAGSPLHF. The DNA for the CDR3 is TGTGCCAGCAGTTTACAGCCGCTCCCCACCGCCGGTTCACCCCTCCACTTT.

This clonotype was recorded at least ten times. The rearrangement joins TRBV6-2 or TRBV6-3 to TRBJ2-1, with 7 bases matching TRBD1. This CDR3 has 16 amino acids. V shed 5 bases, J shed 0 bases, and the junction held 7 bases outside the gene matches. CDR1 and CDR2 from the germline V gene are MNHEY and SVGEGT. CDR3 bases: TGTGCCAGCAGTAGGGACAGCGCGAGCTCCTACAATGAGCAGTTCTTC. This codes for CASSRDSASSYNEQFF.

This rearrangement joins TRBV10-3 to TRBJ2-7; TRBD2 is a possible D gene (5 bases). The germline V and J ends were trimmed by 4 bases and 0 bases, with 10 bases remaining between them. Germline values: CDR1 ENHRY, CDR2 SYGVKD. The CDR3 sequence is 14 residues long. The CDR3 reads CAISVEAPSYEQYF. CDR3 DNA: TGTGCCATCAGTGTGGAGGCCCCCTCCTACGAGCAGTACTTC.